These 24 T cell receptor beta chains share one sample of origin, sequenced in a study of cytomegalovirus exposure and HLA in healthy donors. A multiplex PCR was run with 60 Vbeta primers and 13 Jbeta primers. Only in-frame clones appear in the TCRdb table, and some are missing; sequencing was by immunoSEQ multiplex PCR. The table records about 190,000 clones, about four fifths of them present only once. Sequenced sample: PBMCs. The source is a woman in her 30s in good health and CMV-seropositive.

The V call is TRBV7-9, the J call TRBJ1-2, with 7 bases identical to TRBD1. The CDR3 loop spans 16 amino acids. V lost 5 bases, J lost 7 bases, and 16 bases stayed unmatched. The germline CDR1 and CDR2 sequences are SEHNR and FQNEAQ (reference sequence). In DNA, the CDR3 is TGTGCCAGCAGCCCCCTCCGGGACAGCCTCTTGGCTGGCTACACCTTC. This translates into CASSPLRDSLLAGYTF.

This clone was observed once. The V gene is TRBV5-1, the J gene TRBJ1-1; D not certain. Trimming cost V 0 bases and J 1 base, with 7 bases left between them. The germline V gene has CDR1 SGHRS and CDR2 YFSETQ. CDR3 length: 14 residues. CDR3 region: CASSLEESNTEAFF. DNA for the CDR3: TGCGCCAGCAGCTTGGAGGAGTCGAACACTGAAGCTTTCTTT.

J is TRBJ1-2 and V is TRBV7-8; D remains unclear. In germline, CDR1 is SGHVS, CDR2 FQNEAQ. V dropped 5 bases and J dropped 4 bases, with 17 bases sitting between them. This CDR3 region has 15 residues. This CDR3 is CASSQNRQRPYGYTF. The CDR3 DNA follows: TGTGCCAGCAGCCAAAACCGACAACGCCCCTATGGCTACACCTTC.

V is TRBV6-5 and J is TRBJ2-7; 8 positions match TRBD1. The germline CDR1 and CDR2 sequences are MNHEY and SVGAGI. CDR3 length: 12 amino acids. The CDR3 loop reads CASDRGRYEQYF. Written as DNA, the CDR3 is TGTGCGAGTGACAGGGGCAGATACGAGCAGTACTTC.

This clone was recorded a few times. The chain is built from TRBV7-9 and TRBJ1-2; unclear D gene. The germline V gene has CDR1 SEHNR and CDR2 FQNEAQ (reference sequence). Trimming removed 3 bases at V and 8 bases at J, with 10 bases between. The CDR3 has 12 amino acids. DNA of the CDR3: TGTGCCAGCAGCTTGCAGTTGGGCGGCTACACCTTC. Translation: CASSLQLGGYTF.

The V and J genes are TRBV2 and TRBJ2-3, with D perhaps TRBD1 (6 bases). V lost 7 bases to trimming and J lost 4 bases, with 9 bases between them. Germline CDR1 reads SNHLY; CDR2 reads FYNNEI. CDR3 length equals 12 residues. The CDR3 region is CASTGDPDTQYF. The CDR3 DNA is TGTGCCAGCACAGGGGACCCAGATACGCAGTATTTT.

V and J are TRBV28 and TRBJ2-7; TRBD2 aligns across 12 bases. CDR3 size: 15 residues. With 5 bases clipped from V and 8 bases from J, the junction kept 10 bases outside the gene matches. Germline lookup yields CDR1 MDHEN and CDR2 SYDVKM. The CDR3 DNA is TGTGCCAGCAGTCACCCTACTAGCGGGGGGACGAAGCAGTACTTC. It specifies CASSHPTSGGTKQYF.

This chain uses TRBV9 with TRBJ2-5, with 7 bases identical to TRBD2. The CDR3 extends over 15 amino acids. Germline V gene data show CDR1 as SGDLS and CDR2 as YYNGEE. With V trimmed by 4 bases and J by 2 bases, 8 bases remained unmatched. In DNA, the CDR3 is TGTGCCAGCAGCCCAAAGCTAGCGGAGCAAGAGACCCAGTACTTC. It specifies CASSPKLAEQETQYF.

This chain joins TRBV4-2 and TRBJ2-3; 10 positions match TRBD2. Germline loops: CDR1 LGHNA, CDR2 YNFKEQ. This CDR3 has 15 residues. With V trimmed by 8 bases and J by 2 bases, 7 bases remained unmatched. The chain's CDR3 is CASGYTSGNTDTQYF. Here the CDR3 DNA reads TGTGCCAGCGGCTACACTAGCGGGAACACAGATACGCAGTATTTT.

The chain joins TRBV28 to TRBJ1-5; D perhaps matches TRBD1 (5 bases). Trimming took off 3 bases at V and 4 bases at J, with 10 bases between the two ends. CDR1 is MDHEN, CDR2 SYDVKM, per germline. This CDR3 has 14 residues. CDR3 in DNA: TGTGCCAGCAGTTTTTGGCAGGGAAATCAGCCCCAGCATTTT. Protein sequence: CASSFWQGNQPQHF.

The J gene is TRBJ2-1, the V gene TRBV11-2, with 15 positions matching TRBD2. The CDR3 runs 17 residues. The ends lost 1 base at V and 6 bases at J; junction bases unmatched: 4. Per the germline V gene, CDR1 is SGHAT and CDR2 is FQNNGV. The CDR3 loop is CASSLARTSGGANEQFF. The CDR3 DNA sequence: TGTGCCAGCAGCTTAGCCCGGACTAGCGGGGGGGCCAATGAGCAGTTCTTC.

The chain joins TRBV5-1 to TRBJ2-5, with 9 nucleotides matching TRBD1. With the DNA end fitting TRBJ2-7 better, the J assignment may be wrong. The germline V gene encodes CDR1 SGHRS and CDR2 YFSETQ. This CDR3 is built from 15 residues. The CDR3: CASSTPGQGRYEQYF. The CDR3 DNA follows: TGCGCCAGCAGCACGCCGGGACAGGGACGCTACGAGCAGTACTTC.

The V gene is TRBV30, the J gene TRBJ1-4, with D possibly matching TRBD1 (6 bases). The CDR3 has 13 residues. Trimming cost V 2 bases and J 5 bases, with 9 bases left between them. Germline assignment: CDR1 GTSNPN and CDR2 SVGIG (reference sequence). The CDR3 DNA reads as TGTGCCTGGAGTAGGGGGGGAAATGAAAAACTGTTTTTT. Protein sequence: CAWSRGGNEKLFF.

This rearrangement joins TRBV28 to TRBJ1-4; D unresolved. V was trimmed by 3 bases and J by 0 bases, leaving 8 bases between them. The CDR3 sequence is 15 residues long. From germline, CDR1 is MDHEN and CDR2 SYDVKM. The CDR3 coding sequence is TGTGCCAGCAGTTTGGTCGGGGCAACTAATGAAAAACTGTTTTTT. Translation gives CASSLVGATNEKLFF.

This clone was seen only a few times. This chain links TRBV28 with TRBJ2-1, with D possibly TRBD2 on 6 matching bases. The V gene lost 6 bases and the J gene lost 4 bases, with 16 bases spanning the gap. CDR3 length equals 15 residues. Per germline, CDR1 MDHEN and CDR2 SYDVKM. CDR3 coding DNA: TGTGCCAGCAGCGGAGGGACGGCCCGGTACAATGAGCAGTTCTTC. This gives the protein CASSGGTARYNEQFF.

This clone was seen a few times. V gene TRBV5-6 combines with J gene TRBJ2-5; TRBD1 agrees at 8 bases. TRBJ2-7 matches the DNA end more closely, so the J call is doubtful. Germline V gene sequence: CDR1 SGHDT, CDR2 YYEEEE. The CDR3 runs to 16 residues. CDR3 protein: CASSVGETGVLGEQYF. The CDR3 region has the DNA TGTGCCAGCAGCGTAGGCGAGACAGGGGTGTTAGGCGAGCAGTACTTC.

V is TRBV2 and J is TRBJ2-1; 10 positions match TRBD2. The CDR3 has 16 amino acids. The junction had 12 bases not matched to a gene; V was cut back by 4 bases and J by 9 bases. The germline gives CDR1 SNHLY, CDR2 FYNNEI. CDR3 nucleotides: TGTGCCAGCAGTGTCAGTCCTAGCGGGGGAGGTGGTGAGCAGTTCTTC. Translating it yields CASSVSPSGGGGEQFF.

This chain uses TRBV6-1 with TRBJ2-7; no firm D call. This CDR3 contains 12 residues. Trimming took off 3 bases at V and 0 bases at J, with 3 bases between the two ends. Looked up from germline, CDR1 is MNHNS and CDR2 is SASEGT. For the CDR3, the DNA is TGTGCCAGCAGTGAGGCCTCCTACGAGCAGTACTTC. Its protein is CASSEASYEQYF.

This clone was observed a handful of times. CDR3 in amino acids: CASSRTGIGSGNTIYF. CDR3 DNA: TGTGCCAGCAGCCGTACAGGGATAGGATCTGGAAACACCATATATTTT. The chain combines TRBV5-6 with TRBJ1-3, with D possibly being TRBD1 (6 bases). Germline CDR1 reads SGHDT; CDR2 reads YYEEEE. V lost 4 bases to trimming and J lost 1 base, with 15 bases between them. The CDR3 has 16 amino acids.

This chain links TRBV6-5 with TRBJ1-1; D is unresolved. Germline V lookup: CDR1 MNHEY, CDR2 SVGAGI. Trimming took 6 bases from V and 7 from J, leaving 15 bases between them. This CDR3 comprises 13 residues. The CDR3 DNA is TGTGCCAGCAGACCTAAACTCCCCATTGAAGCTTTCTTT. Residues: CASRPKLPIEAFF.

The V gene is TRBV18, the J gene TRBJ2-3; 13 bases align to TRBD2. V gave up 8 bases and J gave up 1 base; unmatched junction bases: 6. Germline assignment: CDR1 KGHSH and CDR2 LQKENI. This CDR3 contains 16 residues. CDR3 in DNA: TGTGCCAGCGGACTAGCGGGGGACCTCCGCACAGATACGCAGTATTTT. It yields the protein CASGLAGDLRTDTQYF.

The rearrangement uses TRBV19 and TRBJ2-6, with a possible D match to TRBD2 (6 bases). CDR3 length: 19 residues. CDR1 LNHDA and CDR2 SQIVND come from the germline V gene (reference sequence). Trimming removed 4 bases at V and 1 base at J, with 20 bases between. CDR3 amino acids: CASSTGHGMGRSGANVLTF. CDR3 coding DNA: TGTGCCAGTAGTACGGGTCACGGGATGGGGAGGTCTGGGGCCAACGTCCTGACTTTC.

J is TRBJ2-2 and V is TRBV7-9; TRBD2 agrees at 14 bases. V lost 7 bases and J lost 5; bases outside the gene matches: 6. Germline-derived CDR1 and CDR2 are SEHNR and FQNEAQ (reference sequence). This CDR3 has 16 residues. The chain's CDR3 is CASTRLAGGRTGELFF. The DNA of the CDR3 is TGTGCCAGCACCCGACTAGCGGGAGGGCGTACCGGGGAGCTGTTTTTT. Complete variable domain (other parts from reference TRBV7-9 and TRBJ2-2): DTGVSQNPRHKITKRGQNVTFRCDPISEHNRLYWYRQTLGQGPEFLTYFQNEAQLEKSRLLSDRFSAERPKGSFSTLEIQRTEQGDSAMYLCASTRLAGGRTGELFFGEGSRLTVL.

This chain joins TRBV28 and TRBJ1-3; TRBD1 is a possible D gene (5 bases). V dropped 5 bases and J dropped 3 bases, with 11 bases sitting between them. The germline V gene has CDR1 MDHEN and CDR2 SYDVKM. The CDR3 spans 14 residues. The CDR3 DNA sequence: TGTGCCAGCAGTGTCAGGGTTCGTGGAAACACCATATATTTT. Its protein product is CASSVRVRGNTIYF.